A single sample is the source of the 7 T cell receptor beta chains below, sequenced in a study of blood T cells in healthy people across ages. Next came a second PCR, run for about 6 to 11 cycles, which used a sample-barcoded 5' primer along with a J-beta primer mix. TCRdb recomputed calls from the 5' RACE reads with MiXCR, one row per CDR3 protein. The sample has 1.5 million to 2 million distinct CDR3 sequences, 28% seen once; the top ten hold roughly 8%. The sequencing input was blood. These receptors all come from a woman in her 30s in good health.

This clonotype was detected a few times. The chain's CDR3 is CASSLAREGRPYEQYF. The CDR3, as DNA: TGTGCCAGCAGCTTAGCGCGGGAGGGGCGTCCCTACGAGCAGTACTTC. The chain uses TRBV7-9 and TRBJ2-7; 9 positions match TRBD2. V shed 0 bases, J shed 2 bases, and the junction held 5 bases outside the gene matches. Germline loops: CDR1 SEHNR, CDR2 FQNEAQ (reference sequence). The CDR3 extends over 16 amino acids.

There are many counts of this clonotype. V and J are TRBV11-2 and TRBJ2-7, with TRBD1 identical over 9 bases. Germline loops: CDR1 SGHAT, CDR2 FQNNGV. V lost 8 bases, J lost 6 bases, and 11 bases stayed unmatched. The CDR3 is 14 amino acids. The CDR3 here is CASGPGQGPIEQYF. In nucleotides, the CDR3 is TGTGCCAGCGGACCGGGACAGGGCCCTATCGAGCAGTACTTC.

This clonotype has ten or more counts. This sequence may be a read error, since a much larger clone differs from it by one base. This sequence joins TRBV20-1 and TRBJ2-5; 7 positions match TRBD2. CDR1 and CDR2 (germline): DFQATT, SNEGSKA (reference sequence). The CDR3 is 14 amino acids. Trimming took 6 bases from V and 11 from J; bases not matched to a gene: 18. DNA for the CDR3: TGCAGTGCAGGCCCCGTGGGGGGGTACAATGAGCAGTACTTC. Amino acid sequence: CSAGPVGGYNEQYF.

For this clonotype: A read error may be the cause here, since a much bigger clone is one base away. The genes are TRBV7-9 and TRBJ2-4; D may be TRBD1 or TRBD2 (5 bases each). There are 15 residues in the CDR3. Germline V gene lookup returns CDR1 SEHNR and CDR2 FQNEAQ (reference sequence). The chain's CDR3 is CAGSLDGGAKNIQYF. The CDR3 DNA reads TGTGCCGGCAGCTTAGATGGGGGTGCCAAAAACATTCAGTACTTC.

The sample holds a few counts of this clonotype. The rearrangement joins TRBV20-1 to TRBJ1-1; D unclear. The V end lost 0 bases, the J end lost 11 bases, and 7 bases lay between the germline ends. CDR1 is DFQATT, CDR2 SNEGSKA, per germline (reference sequence). CDR3 length: 10 residues. The CDR3 here is CSARDQAAFF. CDR3 coding DNA: TGCAGTGCTAGAGATCAGGCGGCTTTCTTT.

The chain carries TRBV18 and TRBJ1-1; D gene ambiguous. CDR1 and CDR2 from the germline V gene are KGHSH and LQKENI. Trimming stripped 2 bases from V and 1 base from J, with 8 bases between. CDR3 length: 14 residues. The CDR3 DNA sequence: TGTGCCAGCTCACCAGACACGAGGAACACTGAAGCTTTCTTT. Protein: CASSPDTRNTEAFF.

There are a few counts of this clonotype. This rearrangement joins TRBV6-5 to TRBJ2-7; 8 bases fit TRBD1. V shed 6 bases, J shed 3 bases, and the junction held 13 bases outside the gene matches. Germline V gene sequence: CDR1 MNHEY, CDR2 SVGAGI. This CDR3 has 16 residues. CDR3 sequence: CASSRLRTGPIYEQYF. The CDR3 nucleotides read TGTGCCAGCAGCCGACTCCGGACAGGGCCGATCTACGAGCAGTACTTC.